The T cell receptor (beta chain) under discussion was sequenced for a study of shared clonotypes between healthy human individuals. The V gene end was trimmed by 3 bases and the J gene end by 7 bases; junction bases not matched to a gene: 9. The CDR3 sequence is 16 residues long. The germline V gene encodes CDR1 SGHNT and CDR2 YYREEE (reference sequence). Repertoires were generated with immunoSEQ multiplex PCR, while TCRdb's copy carries only in-frame clones and drops some. The table has nearly 1,000,000 clones, over 75% seen once. The TCR originated in a man aged 18 to 30 in good health. Sequenced input: memory CD4+ T cells sorted from blood. Subset defined: CD45RA-negative fraction. The V call is TRBV5-4, the J call TRBJ2-5, with TRBD2 identical over 13 bases. The CDR3 nucleotides are TGTGCCAGCAGCTCTCGGACTAGCGGGGGTTTGGGGACCCAGTACTTC. Its translation: CASSSRTSGGLGTQYF.